The following is a T cell receptor beta chain sequence with its context. This entry belongs to a study of OX40 agonist ivuxolimab in advanced cancers. Deletions cut 10 bases from V and 1 base from J, with 13 bases between. Germline V gene data show CDR1 as LNHDA and CDR2 as SQIVND (reference sequence). This CDR3 has 13 residues. TCRdb's table, derived via immunoSEQ multiplex PCR, lists solely in-frame clones and lacks some. This table has about 60,000 clones, about 85% appearing once. The J gene is TRBJ1-1, the V gene TRBV19; D gene uncertain. The source material was CD4+ or CD8+ T cells sorted from blood, sampled in a trial of the OX40 agonist ivuxolimab. The sequence came from an adult with an advanced solid tumor such as melanoma, head and neck, liver or kidney cancer. CDR3 in amino acids: CATSWERNTEAFF. In DNA, the CDR3 is TGTGCCACGTCTTGGGAGCGGAACACTGAAGCTTTCTTT. Based on the CDR3 plus reference TRBV19 and TRBJ1-1, the full variable domain is DGGITQSPKYLFRKEGQNVTLSCEQNLNHDAMYWYRQDPGQGLRLIYYSQIVNDFQKGDIAEGYSVSREKKESFPLTVTSAQKNPTAFYLCATSWERNTEAFFGQGTRLTVV.